The rows below give T cell receptor beta chains drawn from one sample of a study of cytomegalovirus exposure and HLA in healthy donors. Using immunoSEQ multiplex PCR, the repertoire was profiled, and TCRdb retains in-frame clones only, with some absent. The sample carries around 180,000 clones, roughly 86% recorded once. What was sequenced was PBMCs. The source is a woman between 18 and 29 years old in good health and CMV-seronegative. Both conserved end residues are part of each CDR3. The D gene is left open where the match is weak. For some rows the clone size is stated as once, few or many, or as a class when expanded; others skip it.

abundance,v_gene,j_gene,d_gene,CDR3aa,CDR3nt
-,TRBV18,TRBJ2-3,TRBD2,CASSRRTSGRGTDTQYF,TGTGCCAGCTCACGTCGGACTAGCGGGAGGGGCACAGATACGCAGTATTTT
-,TRBV5-4,TRBJ2-3,-,CASSPGSVTDTQYF,TGTGCCAGCAGCCCCGGTAGTGTAACGGATACGCAGTATTTT
once,TRBV4-2,TRBJ2-1,-,CASSQRDSSYNEQFF,TGTGCCAGCAGCCAACGGGACTCCTCCTACAATGAGCAGTTCTTC
-,TRBV12-5,TRBJ1-2,-,CASGLGRGATNYGYTF,TGTGCTAGTGGTTTGGGCCGAGGCGCCACTAACTATGGCTACACCTTC
-,TRBV19,TRBJ1-2,TRBD1,CASSSQQGAPNYGYTF,TGTGCCAGTAGTAGCCAACAGGGGGCGCCGAACTATGGCTACACCTTC
-,TRBV12-5,TRBJ2-7,TRBD2,CASGSSGTSYEQYF,TGTGCTAGTGGCTCCTCCGGGACTAGCTACGAGCAGTACTTC
-,TRBV30,TRBJ2-5,-,CAWSGGETQYF,TGTGCCTGGAGTGGGGGCGAGACCCAGTACTTC
-,TRBV4-1,TRBJ1-2,TRBD1,CASSRGQGNYGYTF,TGCGCCAGCAGCCGAGGACAGGGTAACTATGGCTACACCTTC
-,TRBV29-1,TRBJ2-7,TRBD1,CSAGQGVGEQYF,TGCAGCGCAGGACAGGGGGTAGGCGAGCAGTACTTC
-,TRBV25-1,TRBJ2-6,TRBD1,CASRRGQGPGGANVLTF,TGTGCCAGCCGACGCGGACAGGGTCCTGGTGGGGCCAACGTCCTGACTTTC
-,TRBV13,TRBJ1-5,-,CASSLGGAARQPQHF,TGTGCCAGCAGCTTAGGGGGGGCCGCCAGGCAGCCCCAGCATTTT
-,TRBV6-4,TRBJ2-3,TRBD1,CASSDGQGATDTQYF,TGTGCCAGCAGTGACGGGCAGGGGGCCACAGATACGCAGTATTTT
-,TRBV7-9,TRBJ2-3,TRBD2,CASSLPSGRAKDTQYF,TGTGCCAGCAGCTTGCCTAGCGGGAGGGCCAAAGATACGCAGTATTTT
-,TRBV5-4,TRBJ2-7,TRBD2,CASTLSGMEYEQYF,TGTGCCAGCACCCTTAGCGGGATGGAGTACGAGCAGTACTTC
-,TRBV6-6,TRBJ2-3,-,CASSHRLPLGTDTQYF,TGTGCCAGCAGTCACCGACTACCCCTTGGCACAGATACGCAGTATTTT
-,TRBV27,TRBJ2-1,-,CASSPLAPRLQFF,TGTGCCAGCAGTCCCCTAGCGCCCCGGTTGCAGTTCTTC
-,TRBV21-1,TRBJ1-2,-,CASSLTGQGARWYGYTF,TGTGCCAGCAGCTTAACTGGACAGGGGGCGCGTTGGTATGGCTACACCTTC
-,TRBV28,TRBJ1-2,-,CASSLMGQLYGYTF,TGTGCCAGCAGTTTAATGGGCCAACTCTATGGCTACACCTTC
-,TRBV5-4,TRBJ1-2,TRBD1,CASRPGTGLANYGYTF,TGTGCCAGCAGACCCGGGACAGGGTTGGCTAACTATGGCTACACCTTC
-,TRBV5-4,TRBJ1-3,-,CASSLVQGSSSGNTIYF,TGTGCCAGCAGCTTGGTGCAGGGGTCGAGCTCTGGAAACACCATATATTTT
-,TRBV19,TRBJ2-3,TRBD2,CASSSGAGGGTDTQYF,TGTGCCAGTAGTAGCGGAGCGGGAGGGGGCACAGATACGCAGTATTTT
-,TRBV7-9,TRBJ2-6,-,CASSFYSGANVLTF,TGTGCCAGCAGCTTTTACTCTGGGGCCAACGTCCTGACTTTC
-,TRBV5-4,TRBJ2-5,TRBD1,CASSLVQGAGETQYF,TGTGCCAGCAGCTTGGTACAGGGGGCAGGGGAGACCCAGTACTTC
-,TRBV10-1,TRBJ2-1,TRBD1,CASTSGTGGPYNEQFF,TGCGCCAGCACCTCAGGGACAGGCGGACCCTACAATGAGCAGTTCTTC
-,TRBV18,TRBJ1-5,-,CASSQNRDVSGQPQHF,TGTGCCAGCTCACAAAACAGGGATGTGAGCGGTCAGCCCCAGCATTTT
-,TRBV5-4,TRBJ2-7,-,CASSSRWVGGSYEQYF,TGTGCCAGCAGCTCAAGGTGGGTCGGCGGCTCCTACGAGCAGTACTTC
-,TRBV27,TRBJ2-7,-,CASSFGRETYEQYF,TGTGCCAGCAGTTTTGGTAGAGAAACCTACGAGCAGTACTTC
-,TRBV5-6,TRBJ2-7,TRBD1,CASHNPGGYEQYF,TGTGCCAGCCACAATCCAGGGGGCTACGAGCAGTACTTC